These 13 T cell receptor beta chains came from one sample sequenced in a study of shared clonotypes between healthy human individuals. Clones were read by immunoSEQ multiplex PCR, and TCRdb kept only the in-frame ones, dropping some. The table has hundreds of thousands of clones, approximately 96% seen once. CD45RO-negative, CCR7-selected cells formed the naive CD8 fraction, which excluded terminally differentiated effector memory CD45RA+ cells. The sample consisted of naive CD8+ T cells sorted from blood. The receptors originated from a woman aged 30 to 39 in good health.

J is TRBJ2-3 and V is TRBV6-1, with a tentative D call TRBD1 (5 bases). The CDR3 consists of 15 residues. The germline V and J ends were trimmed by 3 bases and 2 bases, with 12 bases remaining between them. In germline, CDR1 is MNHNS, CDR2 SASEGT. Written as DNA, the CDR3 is TGTGCCAGCAGTGATGGGGCAGGGAACACAGATACGCAGTATTTT. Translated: CASSDGAGNTDTQYF.

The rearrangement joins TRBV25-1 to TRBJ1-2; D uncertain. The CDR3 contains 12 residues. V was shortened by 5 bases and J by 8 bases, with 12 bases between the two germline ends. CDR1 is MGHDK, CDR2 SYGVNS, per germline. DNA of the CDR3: TGTGCCAGCAGTTTCGCGGGTAACGGCTACACCTTC. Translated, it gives CASSFAGNGYTF.

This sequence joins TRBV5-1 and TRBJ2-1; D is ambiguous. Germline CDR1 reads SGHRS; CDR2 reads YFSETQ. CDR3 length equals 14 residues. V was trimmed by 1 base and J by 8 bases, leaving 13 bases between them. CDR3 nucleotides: TGCGCCAGCAGCTTGAAATTTGAGGCGGATGAGCAGTTCTTC. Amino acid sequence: CASSLKFEADEQFF.

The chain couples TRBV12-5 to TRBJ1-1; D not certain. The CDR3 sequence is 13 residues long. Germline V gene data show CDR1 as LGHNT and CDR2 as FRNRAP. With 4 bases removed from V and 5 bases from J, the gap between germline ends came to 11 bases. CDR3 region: CASGSPPGTEAFF. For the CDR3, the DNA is TGTGCTAGTGGTTCCCCCCCGGGGACTGAAGCTTTCTTT. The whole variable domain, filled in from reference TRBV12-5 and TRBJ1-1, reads DARVTQTPRHKVTEMGQEVTMRCQPILGHNTVFWYRQTMMQGLELLAYFRNRAPLDDSGMPKDRFSAEMPDATLATLKIQPSEPRDSAVYFCASGSPPGTEAFFGQGTRLTVV.

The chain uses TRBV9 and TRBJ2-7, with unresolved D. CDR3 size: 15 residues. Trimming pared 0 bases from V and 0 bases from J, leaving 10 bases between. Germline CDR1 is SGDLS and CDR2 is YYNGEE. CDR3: CASSVDAAYSYEQYF. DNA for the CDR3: TGTGCCAGCAGCGTAGACGCTGCCTACTCCTACGAGCAGTACTTC.

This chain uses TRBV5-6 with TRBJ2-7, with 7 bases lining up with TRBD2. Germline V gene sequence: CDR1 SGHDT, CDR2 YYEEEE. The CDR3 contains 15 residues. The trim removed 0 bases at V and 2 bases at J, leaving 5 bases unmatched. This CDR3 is CASSLGGGGTYEQYF. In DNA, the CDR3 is TGTGCCAGCAGCTTGGGCGGGGGAGGAACCTACGAGCAGTACTTC.

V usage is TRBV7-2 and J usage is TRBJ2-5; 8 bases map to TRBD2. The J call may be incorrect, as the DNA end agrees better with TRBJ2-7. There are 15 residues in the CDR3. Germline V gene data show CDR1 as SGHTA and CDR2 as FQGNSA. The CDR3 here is CASSVLAGKRNEQYF. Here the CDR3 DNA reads TGTGCCAGCAGCGTTTTAGCGGGAAAAAGGAACGAGCAGTACTTC.

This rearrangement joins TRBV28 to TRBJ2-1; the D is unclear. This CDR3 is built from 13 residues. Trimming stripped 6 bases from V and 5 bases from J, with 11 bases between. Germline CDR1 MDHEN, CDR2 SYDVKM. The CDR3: CASRTPVDNEQFF. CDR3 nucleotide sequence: TGTGCCAGCAGGACACCGGTCGACAATGAGCAGTTCTTC.

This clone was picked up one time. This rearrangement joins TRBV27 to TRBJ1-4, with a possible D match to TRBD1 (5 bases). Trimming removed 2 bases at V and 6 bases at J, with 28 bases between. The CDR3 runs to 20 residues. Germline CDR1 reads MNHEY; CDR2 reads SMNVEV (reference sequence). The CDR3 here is CASSLNPFPRRGGRYEKLFF. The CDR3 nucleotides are TGTGCCAGCAGTTTAAATCCCTTCCCCCGGAGGGGCGGCAGATATGAAAAACTGTTTTTT.

The CDR3, as DNA: TGTGCCAGCAGTCCCAGTCTTGGCTACGAGCAGTACTTC. Translated: CASSPSLGYEQYF. The rearrangement uses TRBV6-1 and TRBJ2-7; no reliable D call. Per the germline V gene, CDR1 is MNHNS and CDR2 is SASEGT. The V end was cut by 5 bases, the J end by 3 bases, with 11 bases between. This CDR3 contains 13 residues.

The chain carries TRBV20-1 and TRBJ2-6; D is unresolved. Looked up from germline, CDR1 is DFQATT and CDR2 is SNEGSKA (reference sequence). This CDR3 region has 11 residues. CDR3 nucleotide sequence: TGCAGCGCGAGTAGGGCCAACGTCCTGACTTTC. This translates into CSASRANVLTF.

The CDR3 DNA reads as TGCGCCAGCAGCTTGGTGGGGACGGTAACCTCTGGGGCCAACGTCCTGACTTTC. This codes for CASSLVGTVTSGANVLTF. The chain joins TRBV5-1 to TRBJ2-6; D may correspond to TRBD1 or TRBD2 (5 bases each). CDR3 length: 18 residues. The germline V gene encodes CDR1 SGHRS and CDR2 YFSETQ. V dropped 0 bases and J dropped 0 bases, with 13 bases sitting between them.

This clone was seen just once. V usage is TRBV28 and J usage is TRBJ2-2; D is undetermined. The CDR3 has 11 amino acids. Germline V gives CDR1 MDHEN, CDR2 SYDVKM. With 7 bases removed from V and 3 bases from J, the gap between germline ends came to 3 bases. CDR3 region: CASKYTGELFF. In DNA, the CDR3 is TGTGCCAGCAAGTACACCGGGGAGCTGTTTTTT.